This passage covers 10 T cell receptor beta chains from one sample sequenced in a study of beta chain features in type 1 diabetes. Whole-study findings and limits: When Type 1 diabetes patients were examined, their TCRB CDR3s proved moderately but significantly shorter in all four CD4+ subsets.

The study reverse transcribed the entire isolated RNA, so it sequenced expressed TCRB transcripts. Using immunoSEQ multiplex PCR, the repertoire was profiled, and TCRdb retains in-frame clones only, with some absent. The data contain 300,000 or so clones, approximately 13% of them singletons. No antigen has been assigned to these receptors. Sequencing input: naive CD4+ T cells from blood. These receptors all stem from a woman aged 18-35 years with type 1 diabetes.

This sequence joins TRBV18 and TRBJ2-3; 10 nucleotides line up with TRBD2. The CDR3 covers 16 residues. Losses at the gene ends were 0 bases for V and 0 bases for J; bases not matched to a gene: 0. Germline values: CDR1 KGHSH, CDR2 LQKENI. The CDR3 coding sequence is TGTGCCAGCTCACCACCAGCGGGAGGGAGCACAGATACGCAGTATTTT. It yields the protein CASSPPAGGSTDTQYF.

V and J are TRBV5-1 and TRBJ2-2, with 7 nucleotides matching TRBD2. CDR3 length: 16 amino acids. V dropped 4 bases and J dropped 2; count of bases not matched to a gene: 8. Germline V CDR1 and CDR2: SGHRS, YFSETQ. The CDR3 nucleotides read TGCGCCAGCAGCAGGGCGCCGGGACTAAACACCGGGGAGCTGTTTTTT. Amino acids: CASSRAPGLNTGELFF.

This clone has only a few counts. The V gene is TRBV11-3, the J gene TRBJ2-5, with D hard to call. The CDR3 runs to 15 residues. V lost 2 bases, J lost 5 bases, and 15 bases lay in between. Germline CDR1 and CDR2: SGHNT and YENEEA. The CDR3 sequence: CASSLFHGSRETQYF. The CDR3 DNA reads TGTGCCAGCAGCTTATTCCACGGTTCTAGGGAGACCCAGTACTTC.

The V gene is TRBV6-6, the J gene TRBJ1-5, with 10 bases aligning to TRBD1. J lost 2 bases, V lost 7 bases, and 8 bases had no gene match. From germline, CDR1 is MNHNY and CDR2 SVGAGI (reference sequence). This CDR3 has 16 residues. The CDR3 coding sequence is TGTGCCAGCACAACGACAGGGGGCTTCGGCAATCAGCCCCAGCATTTT. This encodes CASTTTGGFGNQPQHF.

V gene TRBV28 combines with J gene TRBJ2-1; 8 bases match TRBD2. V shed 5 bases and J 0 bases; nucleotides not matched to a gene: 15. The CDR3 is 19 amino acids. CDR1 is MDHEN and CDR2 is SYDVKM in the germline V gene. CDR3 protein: CASSPLRTTAGGSYNEQFF. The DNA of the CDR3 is TGTGCCAGCAGTCCCCTACGAACGACGGCGGGAGGCTCCTACAATGAGCAGTTCTTC.

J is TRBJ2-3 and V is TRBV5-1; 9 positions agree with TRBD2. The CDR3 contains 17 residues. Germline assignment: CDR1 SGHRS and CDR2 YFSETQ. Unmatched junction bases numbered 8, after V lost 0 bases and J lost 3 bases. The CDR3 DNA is TGCGCCAGCAGCTTGGGGGGACTAGCTCGAGGGACAGATACGCAGTATTTT. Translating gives CASSLGGLARGTDTQYF.

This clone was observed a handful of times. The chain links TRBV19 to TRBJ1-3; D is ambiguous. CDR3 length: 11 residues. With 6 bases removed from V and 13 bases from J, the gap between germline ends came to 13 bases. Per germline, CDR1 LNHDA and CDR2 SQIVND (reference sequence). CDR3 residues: CASRGRAEIYF. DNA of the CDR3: TGTGCCAGTAGAGGCCGAGCGGAGATATATTTT.

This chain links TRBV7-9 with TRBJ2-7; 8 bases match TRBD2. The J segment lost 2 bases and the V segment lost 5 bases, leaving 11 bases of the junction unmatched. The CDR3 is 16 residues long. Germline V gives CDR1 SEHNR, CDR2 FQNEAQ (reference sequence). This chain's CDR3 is CASSTQRTSGAYEQYF. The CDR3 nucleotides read TGTGCCAGCAGCACCCAACGAACTAGCGGAGCCTACGAGCAGTACTTC.

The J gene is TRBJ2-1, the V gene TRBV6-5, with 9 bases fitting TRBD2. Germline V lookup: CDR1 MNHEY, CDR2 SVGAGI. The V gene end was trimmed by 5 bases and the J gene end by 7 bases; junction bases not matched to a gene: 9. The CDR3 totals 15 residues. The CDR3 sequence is CASSRSGRGINEQFF. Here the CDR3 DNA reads TGTGCCAGCAGTCGTAGCGGGAGAGGCATTAATGAGCAGTTCTTC.

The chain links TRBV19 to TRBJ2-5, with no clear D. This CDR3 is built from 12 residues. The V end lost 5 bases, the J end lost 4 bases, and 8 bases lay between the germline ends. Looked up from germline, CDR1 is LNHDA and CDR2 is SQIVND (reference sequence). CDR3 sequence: CASSQARETQYF. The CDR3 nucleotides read TGTGCCAGTAGTCAAGCTCGAGAGACCCAGTACTTC.